The sequence of this T cell receptor (beta chain) was determined in a study of blood T cell repertoires in COVID-19. Turning to the study itself: Sites across the United States, Italy and Spain contributed samples from acute and convalescent COVID-19. T cells, B-cell-depleted T cells, or PBMCs supplied cDNA or gDNA.

Study processing details: The authors estimated nucleated cell counts from reference gene primer amplification. Produced via immunoSEQ multiplex PCR; TCRdb's table is partial and in-frame only. That table supplies the V and J calls and clone size; D and trimming were determined from the DNA. The profile shows 60,000 to 65,000 clones, 55% to 80% of them singletons. The CDR3 is 17 residues long. Trimming stripped 0 bases from V and 4 bases from J, with 19 bases between. The germline CDR1 and CDR2 sequences are SQVTM and ANQGSEA. Enrolment of Seattle patients took place during active infection, and they were followed longitudinally.

The chain carries TRBV29-1 and TRBJ1-5; D is perhaps TRBD1 (5 bases). The sequence was obtained from a woman aged 70-85 years with COVID-19, enrolled during active disease. Material: peripheral blood. The CDR3 spells CSVEDSRVPLRNQPQHF. The CDR3 DNA reads as TGCAGCGTTGAAGATAGCAGGGTCCCTCTCCGGAATCAGCCCCAGCATTTT.